The 31 T cell receptor beta chains below were found in one sample sequenced in a study of blood T cell repertoires in COVID-19. Repertoires were generated with immunoSEQ multiplex PCR, while TCRdb's copy carries only in-frame clones and drops some. The sample holds 65,000 to 100,000 clones, roughly nine tenths seen once. The sequenced sample was peripheral blood. The receptors here all came from a man aged 50-59 years with acute or convalescent COVID-19.

This clone was found once. This rearrangement joins TRBV19 to TRBJ1-1, with D possibly being TRBD1 (6 bases). CDR1 is LNHDA and CDR2 is SQIVND in the germline V gene (reference sequence). There are 13 residues in the CDR3. V shed 6 bases and J shed 7 bases, with 15 bases lying between them. The CDR3 spells CASSLFGTNEAFF. The CDR3 DNA follows: TGTGCCAGTAGCCTTTTCGGGACAAATGAAGCTTTCTTT.

The J gene is TRBJ1-2, the V gene TRBV10-3; D ambiguous. Trimming stripped 5 bases from V and 8 bases from J, with 12 bases between. Germline-derived CDR1 and CDR2 are ENHRY and SYGVKD. The CDR3 has 12 amino acids. The CDR3 DNA sequence: TGTGCCATCAGTCCTACGGGGAAAGGCTACACCTTC. It is translated as CAISPTGKGYTF.

V usage is TRBV7-8 and J usage is TRBJ1-1, with D uncertain. The CDR3 is made up of 15 amino acids. Germline lookup yields CDR1 SGHVS and CDR2 FQNEAQ. Trimming shortened V by 0 bases and J by 4 bases, and 12 bases separated the two germline ends. In nucleotides, the CDR3 is TGTGCCAGCAGCTTAGCGGAAGGGCGGGGCACTGAAGCTTTCTTT. Protein product: CASSLAEGRGTEAFF.

The chain couples TRBV24-1 to TRBJ2-1; 12 positions match TRBD1. J gave up 5 bases and V 10 bases, and 5 bases lay outside the gene matches. This CDR3 spans 14 amino acids. Germline values: CDR1 KGHDR, CDR2 SFDVKD. CDR3 residues: CATQGQGAHNEQFF. The CDR3 nucleotides read TGTGCCACGCAGGGACAGGGGGCCCACAATGAGCAGTTCTTC.

This chain joins TRBV6-7 and TRBJ1-6; TRBD1 agrees at 7 bases. TRBV6-7 is filed as an ORF, its function uncertain. This CDR3 region has 17 residues. Unmatched junction bases numbered 10, after V lost 2 bases and J lost 6 bases. CDR3 DNA sequence: TGTGCCAGCAGTTACCTGAAAAACAGGGGCTCTAATTCACCCCTCCACTTT. It translates to CASSYLKNRGSNSPLHF.

V gene TRBV16 combines with J gene TRBJ1-2; 9 bases are shared with TRBD1. The CDR3 is 15 residues long. J gave up 7 bases and V 4 bases, and 10 bases lay outside the gene matches. Germline loops: CDR1 KGHSY, CDR2 FQNENV. CDR3 sequence reads: CASSLVPGTGSGYTF. The DNA for the CDR3 is TGTGCCAGCAGCCTTGTACCCGGGACAGGGAGTGGCTACACCTTC.

V is TRBV30 and J is TRBJ1-1; D uncertain. CDR1 is GTSNPN, CDR2 SVGIG, per germline (reference sequence). Trimming shortened V by 0 bases and J by 5 bases, and 7 bases separated the two germline ends. The CDR3 is made up of 12 amino acids. DNA of the CDR3: TGTGCCTGGAGTGTAGAGGGTACTGAAGCTTTCTTT. Protein: CAWSVEGTEAFF.

V is TRBV6-1 and J is TRBJ2-3, with 8 bases that match TRBD1. The CDR3 has 19 residues. Looked up from germline, CDR1 is MNHNS and CDR2 is SASEGT. Trimming at V came to 4 bases and at J to 4 bases, leaving 19 bases not matched to a gene. DNA of the CDR3: TGTGCCAGCAGTGGGAGGACAGGGTTAACCCTAGCGTCCGCAGATACGCAGTATTTT. Encoded protein: CASSGRTGLTLASADTQYF.

This CDR3 reads CASSALAGERTDTQYF. CDR3 sequence (DNA): TGTGCCAGCAGCGCCCTAGCGGGGGAGCGCACAGATACGCAGTATTTT. The chain uses TRBV5-6 and TRBJ2-3; the match to TRBD2 covers 10 bases. Germline loops: CDR1 SGHDT, CDR2 YYEEEE. Germline trimming cut 4 bases from V and 1 base from J; bases unmatched to any gene: 6. CDR3 length equals 16 residues. Variable domain in full (rest from reference TRBV5-6 and TRBJ2-3): DAGVTQSPTHLIKTRGQQVTLRCSPKSGHDTVSWYQQALGQGPQFIFQYYEEEERQRGNFPDRFSGHQFPNYSSELNVNALLLGDSALYLCASSALAGERTDTQYFGPGTRLTVL.

V usage is TRBV28 and J usage is TRBJ1-2; D is unclear. CDR3 length: 15 residues. V gave up 5 bases and J gave up 6 bases, with 19 bases separating them. Germline V CDR1 and CDR2: MDHEN, SYDVKM. CDR3 in amino acids: CASSPPGLVGNGYTF. The CDR3 DNA is TGTGCCAGCAGTCCGCCCGGACTGGTGGGTAATGGCTACACCTTC.

The J gene is TRBJ1-2, the V gene TRBV6-6; D is unclear. The CDR3 spans 11 residues. Germline CDR1 is MNHNY and CDR2 is SVGAGI (reference sequence). Trimming removed 4 bases at V and 10 bases at J, with 10 bases between. The CDR3: CASSSGLTYTF. CDR3 DNA sequence: TGTGCCAGCAGTTCCGGACTGACCTACACCTTC.

The genes are TRBV12-3 or TRBV12-4 and TRBJ1-1; possibly TRBD1 for D (6 bases). Trimming cost V 2 bases and J 3 bases, with 7 bases left between them. This CDR3 is built from 13 residues. Here the CDR3 DNA reads TGTGCCAGCAGTTTATACAGGGACACTGAAGCTTTCTTT. Translation gives CASSLYRDTEAFF.

The chain links TRBV5-4 to TRBJ1-1; possibly TRBD1 for D (6 bases). Germline CDR1 reads SGHNT; CDR2 reads YYREEE (reference sequence). The CDR3 spans 16 residues. V was clipped by 0 bases and J by 5 bases, with 17 bases between them. The CDR3 reads CASSLGSAGERTEAFF. CDR3 nucleotides: TGTGCCAGCAGCTTGGGGTCAGCAGGGGAGAGAACTGAAGCTTTCTTT.

This CDR3 reads CASSFRDTDTQYF. The CDR3 DNA reads TGTGCCAGCAGCTTTCGGGACACAGATACGCAGTATTTT. This chain links TRBV7-2 with TRBJ2-3; D is perhaps TRBD2 (5 bases). CDR1 is SGHTA, CDR2 FQGNSA, per germline. The V and J ends lost 3 bases and 2 bases respectively, with 6 bases between them. The CDR3 sequence is 13 residues long.

The chain couples TRBV30 to TRBJ1-6; D is unclear. The germline CDR1 and CDR2 sequences are GTSNPN and SVGIG (reference sequence). V was clipped by 4 bases and J by 9 bases, with 25 bases between them. CDR3 length: 17 residues. The CDR3: CAWTPPRTGKSTSPLHF. CDR3 DNA: TGTGCCTGGACCCCCCCACGGACGGGGAAATCTACTTCACCCCTCCACTTT.

This clone has only one observation. The rearrangement links TRBV5-1 to TRBJ1-2, with 8 bases identical to TRBD1. This CDR3 region has 14 residues. V gave up 4 bases and J gave up 6 bases; unmatched junction bases: 8. The germline V gene has CDR1 SGHRS and CDR2 YFSETQ. The CDR3 sequence is CASSRADRVDGYTF. The CDR3 DNA follows: TGCGCCAGCAGCCGCGCGGACAGGGTTGATGGCTACACCTTC.

The rearrangement uses TRBV30 and TRBJ2-3, with 7 bases that match TRBD2. The V and J ends lost 2 bases and 1 base, in that order; junction bases with no gene match: 3. Germline V CDR1 and CDR2: GTSNPN, SVGIG (reference sequence). CDR3 length: 14 amino acids. The CDR3, as DNA: TGTGCCTGGAGTCTTGCGGGGGGCACAGATACGCAGTATTTT. Its protein product is CAWSLAGGTDTQYF.

The J gene is TRBJ2-5, the V gene TRBV2; 11 bases match TRBD2. CDR1 is SNHLY and CDR2 is FYNNEI in the germline V gene. This CDR3 region has 14 residues. Unmatched junction bases numbered 5, after V lost 4 bases and J lost 7 bases. Here the CDR3 DNA reads TGTGCCAGCAGTGGACTAGCGGGGTGGGGGACCCAGTACTTC. Its translation: CASSGLAGWGTQYF.

The rearrangement joins TRBV4-2 to TRBJ2-5; 9 bases map to TRBD2. The CDR3 consists of 16 residues. Germline values: CDR1 LGHNA, CDR2 YNFKEQ. Trimming at V came to 1 base and at J to 4 bases, leaving 7 bases not matched to a gene. The CDR3 bases are TGTGCCAGCAGCCAAGTGTCTAGCGGGGCCCCAGAGACCCAGTACTTC. Protein sequence: CASSQVSSGAPETQYF.

The chain couples TRBV7-3 to TRBJ2-3, with 8 bases that match TRBD2. Losses at the gene ends were 4 bases for V and 1 base for J; bases not matched to a gene: 7. This CDR3 spans 16 amino acids. Germline V gene lookup returns CDR1 SGHTA and CDR2 FQGTGA. The CDR3 nucleotides are TGTGCCAGCAGCTCCGGACGGGGGGGAGGCACAGATACGCAGTATTTT. Translation: CASSSGRGGGTDTQYF.

The rearrangement links TRBV28 to TRBJ1-6, with a possible D match to TRBD1 (5 bases). Germline assignment: CDR1 MDHEN and CDR2 SYDVKM. This CDR3 contains 13 residues. V lost 11 bases and J 8 bases, leaving 16 bases between the germline ends. CDR3 DNA sequence: TGTGCCGCTAGGGCAGGGCATGATTCACCCCTCCACTTT. Translating gives CAARAGHDSPLHF.

This clone appeared many times. Other DNA sequences of this sample code for an identical CDR3. V usage is TRBV5-6 and J usage is TRBJ2-7; 9 bases are shared with TRBD1. The ends lost 4 bases at V and 7 bases at J; junction bases unmatched: 3. Germline values: CDR1 SGHDT, CDR2 YYEEEE. The CDR3 totals 12 residues. The CDR3: CASSTGQGEQYF. The CDR3 nucleotides are TGTGCCAGCAGCACGGGACAGGGTGAGCAGTACTTC.

This clone occurred a few times. The rearrangement uses TRBV19 and TRBJ1-6; the D is unclear. This CDR3 comprises 15 residues. Germline V gives CDR1 LNHDA, CDR2 SQIVND (reference sequence). V gave up 7 bases and J gave up 0 bases, with 10 bases separating them. The CDR3 DNA follows: TGTGCCAGTACCCTAGAGAGCTCCTATAATTCACCCCTCCACTTT. Translating it yields CASTLESSYNSPLHF.

The genes are TRBV12-3 or TRBV12-4 and TRBJ1-5; the D is unclear. Trimming pared 3 bases from V and 5 bases from J, leaving 5 bases between. This CDR3 is built from 12 residues. Here the CDR3 reads CASSLAHQPQHF. Written as DNA, the CDR3 is TGTGCCAGCAGTTTGGCACATCAGCCCCAGCATTTT.

The chain has TRBV15 and TRBJ1-6, with 10 bases lining up with TRBD1. CDR3 length: 16 residues. The V segment lost 5 bases and the J segment 10 bases; nucleotides outside the gene matches: 11. In germline, CDR1 is LNHNV, CDR2 YYDKDF (reference sequence). Written as DNA, the CDR3 is TGTGCCACCAGCGGCCCGGGCTTGACAGGGGGCTCACCCCTCCACTTT. This sequence encodes CATSGPGLTGGSPLHF.

The V and J genes are TRBV5-1 and TRBJ2-5, with 11 positions matching TRBD2. The CDR3 contains 15 residues. The V gene end was trimmed by 5 bases and the J gene end by 2 bases; junction bases not matched to a gene: 5. Germline CDR1 reads SGHRS; CDR2 reads YFSETQ. In nucleotides, the CDR3 is TGCGCCAGCAGACCTAGCGGGGGGCTTCAAGAGACCCAGTACTTC. Translated, it gives CASRPSGGLQETQYF.

The chain recombines TRBV27 with TRBJ2-3, with 10 positions matching TRBD1. There are 15 residues in the CDR3. V lost 6 bases to trimming and J lost 6 bases; unmatched junction nucleotides: 9. The germline V gene has CDR1 MNHEY and CDR2 SMNVEV (reference sequence). In nucleotides, the CDR3 is TGTGCCAGCAGAACGACAGGGGGCTATGGGGATACGCAGTATTTT. Residues: CASRTTGGYGDTQYF.

This clone was counted between two and nine times. The CDR3 protein is CASSLGGRREKLFF. The CDR3 nucleotides are TGTGCCAGCAGTTTAGGAGGGCGTCGTGAAAAACTGTTTTTT. The chain couples TRBV28 to TRBJ1-4; D gene unclear. Trimming removed 2 bases from V and 7 bases from J, with 11 bases in between. The CDR3 totals 14 residues. Looked up from germline, CDR1 is MDHEN and CDR2 is SYDVKM. Complete variable domain (other parts from reference TRBV28 and TRBJ1-4): DVKVTQSSRYLVKRTGEKVFLECVQDMDHENMFWYRQDPGLGLRLIYFSYDVKMKEKGDIPEGYSVSREKKERFSLILESASTNQTSMYLCASSLGGRREKLFFGSGTQLSVL.

The chain carries TRBV3-1 (or the pseudogene TRBV3-2) and TRBJ1-3; 7 bases line up with TRBD1. After removal of 4 bases from V and 1 base from J, the junction contained 4 bases not matched to a gene. CDR1 is LGHDT, CDR2 YNNKEL, per germline (reference sequence). This CDR3 has 15 residues. CDR3 region: CASSPGTASGNTIYF. CDR3 sequence (DNA): TGTGCCAGCAGCCCCGGGACAGCATCTGGAAACACCATATATTTT.

The CDR3 nucleotides read TGTGCCAGCAGCAAAGCGGGGACAGGGGGCCACGAGCAGTACGTC. Protein product: CASSKAGTGGHEQYV. V usage is TRBV21-1 and J usage is TRBJ2-7; TRBD1, the D gene given by the table, was not confirmed from the DNA. TRBV21-1 is a documented pseudogene. The CDR3 loop spans 15 amino acids.

This chain uses TRBV28 with TRBJ2-1; 14 bases agree with TRBD2. The CDR3 has 17 amino acids. Trimming removed 4 bases from V and 7 bases from J; junction bases left unmatched: 9. Germline V gene data show CDR1 as MDHEN and CDR2 as SYDVKM. CDR3 residues: CASSSETSGGARNEQFF. The DNA for the CDR3 is TGTGCCAGCAGTTCCGAGACTAGCGGGGGGGCCAGGAATGAGCAGTTCTTC.